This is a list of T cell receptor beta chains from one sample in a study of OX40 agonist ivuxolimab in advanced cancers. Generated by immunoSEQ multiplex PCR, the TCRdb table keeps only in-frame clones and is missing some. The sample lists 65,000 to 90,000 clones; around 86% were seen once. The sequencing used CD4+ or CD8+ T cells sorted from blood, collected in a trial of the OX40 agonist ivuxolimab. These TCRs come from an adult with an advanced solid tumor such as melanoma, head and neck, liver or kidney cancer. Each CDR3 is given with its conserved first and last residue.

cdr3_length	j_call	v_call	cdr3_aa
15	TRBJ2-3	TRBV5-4	CASTSRDQSTDTQYF
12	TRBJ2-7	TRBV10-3	CAISVQPYEQYF
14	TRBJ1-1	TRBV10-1	CAGSPFGDNTEAFF
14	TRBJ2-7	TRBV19	CASSKLAGEEVQYF
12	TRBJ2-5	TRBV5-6	CASSLEAETQYF
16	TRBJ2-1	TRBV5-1	CASSLDRGLTYNEQFF
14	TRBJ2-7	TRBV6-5	CASTRLAVSYEQYF
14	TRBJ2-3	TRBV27	CASSPTVDRDTQYF
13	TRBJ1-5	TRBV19	CASGGQEAWPQHF
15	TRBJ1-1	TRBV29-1	CSVEWRGARNTEAFF
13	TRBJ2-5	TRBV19	CASRFAGQETQYF
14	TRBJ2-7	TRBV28	CASTGTGDLHEQYF
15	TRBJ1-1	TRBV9	CASSVEGQGATEAFF
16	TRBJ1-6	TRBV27	CASGLLQGGSNSPLHF
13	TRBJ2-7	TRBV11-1	CAASSGPRDEQYF
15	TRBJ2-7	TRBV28	CASSPQGAISYEQYF
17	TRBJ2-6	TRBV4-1	CASSQDWPGTGANVLTF
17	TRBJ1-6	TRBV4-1	CASSHARDSKRRAPLHF
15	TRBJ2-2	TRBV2	CASIELGATTGELFF
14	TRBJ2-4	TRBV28	CASSLGQGGNIQYF
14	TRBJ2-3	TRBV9	CASSVAASTDTQYF
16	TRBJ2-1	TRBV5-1	CASSPTAGSSYNEQFF
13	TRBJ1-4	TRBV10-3	CAISDRGEEKLFF
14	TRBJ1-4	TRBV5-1	CASSPGRGNEKLFF
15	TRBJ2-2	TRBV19	CASSMARVKAGELFF
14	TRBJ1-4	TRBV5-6	CASRTTGENEKLFF
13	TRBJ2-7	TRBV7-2	CASSLVWGNEQYF
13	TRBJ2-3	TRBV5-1	CASSPDWIDTQYF
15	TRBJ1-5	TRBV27	CASTRTGEGNQPQHF
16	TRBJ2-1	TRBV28	CASSLTPGGGGNEQFF
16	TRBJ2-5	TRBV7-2	CASSRTSGGAGETQYF
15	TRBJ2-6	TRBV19	CASSIVGVGANVLTF
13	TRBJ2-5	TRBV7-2	CASSLGAQETQYF
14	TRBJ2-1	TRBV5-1	CASSGLADPLEQFF
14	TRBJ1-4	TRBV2	CASSGAGAPEKLFF
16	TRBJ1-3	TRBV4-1	CASSQVSGQASGTIYF
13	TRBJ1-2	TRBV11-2	CASSAPPGYGYTF
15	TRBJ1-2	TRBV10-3	CAISEGTARRYGYTF
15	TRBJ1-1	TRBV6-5	CASSFDQRVNTEAFF
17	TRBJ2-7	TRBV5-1	CASSRTATRRGTDEQYF
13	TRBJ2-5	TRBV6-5	CASSFDSQETQYF
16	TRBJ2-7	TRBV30	CAWSVRTSGSMYEQYF
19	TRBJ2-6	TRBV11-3	CASSLDGQGPHSGANVLTF
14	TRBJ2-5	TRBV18	CASSPRAGEETQYF
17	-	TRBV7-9	CASSFGRQGPQPYEQYF
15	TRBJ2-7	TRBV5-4	CASSSTPGRGDEQYF
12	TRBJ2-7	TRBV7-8	CASSSDNYEQYF
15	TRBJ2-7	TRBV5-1	CASSAGTLGVDEQYF
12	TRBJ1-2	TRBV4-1	CASSQVGWGYTF
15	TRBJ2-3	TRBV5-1	CASSLTGVGTDTQYF
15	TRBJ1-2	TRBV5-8	CASSPPTGVRYGYTF
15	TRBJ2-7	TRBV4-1	CASSQEGQGGNEQYF
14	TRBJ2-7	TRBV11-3	CASSPQIQSYEQYF
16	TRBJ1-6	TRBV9	CASSYDDRAPYTPLHF
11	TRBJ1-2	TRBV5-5	CASSPDRVDTF
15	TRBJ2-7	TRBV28	CASSLLGGSSYEQYF
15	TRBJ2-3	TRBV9	CASAGTSGNTDTQYF
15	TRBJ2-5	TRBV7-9	CASSKQGTSQETQYF
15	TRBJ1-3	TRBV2	CASRRDRGYRNTIYF